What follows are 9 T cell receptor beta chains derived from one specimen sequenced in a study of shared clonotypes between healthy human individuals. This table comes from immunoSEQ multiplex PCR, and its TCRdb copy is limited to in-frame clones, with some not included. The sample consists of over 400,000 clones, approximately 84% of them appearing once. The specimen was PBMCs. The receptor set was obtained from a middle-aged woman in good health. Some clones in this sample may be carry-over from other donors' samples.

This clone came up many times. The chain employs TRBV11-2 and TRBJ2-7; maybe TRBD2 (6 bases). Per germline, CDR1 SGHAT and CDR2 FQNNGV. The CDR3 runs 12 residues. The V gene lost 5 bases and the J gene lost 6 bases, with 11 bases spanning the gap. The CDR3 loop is CASSRWRGEQYF. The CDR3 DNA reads TGTGCCAGCAGCCGGTGGCGGGGCGAGCAGTACTTC. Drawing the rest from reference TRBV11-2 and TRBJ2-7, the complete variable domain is EAGVAQSPRYKIIEKRQSVAFWCNPISGHATLYWYQQILGQGPKLLIQFQNNGVVDDSQLPKDRFSAERLKGVDSTLKIQPAKLEDSAVYLCASSRWRGEQYFGPGTRLTVT.

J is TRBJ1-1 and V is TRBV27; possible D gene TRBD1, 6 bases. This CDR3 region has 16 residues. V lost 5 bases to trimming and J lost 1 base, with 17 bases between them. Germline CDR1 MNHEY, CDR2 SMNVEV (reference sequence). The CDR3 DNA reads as TGTGCCAGCAGTCCTTTACCGGGACAACGGAACACTGAAGCTTTCTTT. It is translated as CASSPLPGQRNTEAFF.

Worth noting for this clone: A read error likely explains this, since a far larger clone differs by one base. CDR3 sequence reads: CASSVTGVNTEAFF. The CDR3 DNA reads TGTGCCAGCAGCGTGACAGGGGTGAACACTGAAGCTTTCTTT. The V and J genes are TRBV6-1 and TRBJ1-1, with 8 nucleotides matching TRBD1. The trim removed 6 bases at V and 0 bases at J, leaving 3 bases unmatched. Germline lookup yields CDR1 MNHNS and CDR2 SASEGT. This CDR3 contains 14 residues.

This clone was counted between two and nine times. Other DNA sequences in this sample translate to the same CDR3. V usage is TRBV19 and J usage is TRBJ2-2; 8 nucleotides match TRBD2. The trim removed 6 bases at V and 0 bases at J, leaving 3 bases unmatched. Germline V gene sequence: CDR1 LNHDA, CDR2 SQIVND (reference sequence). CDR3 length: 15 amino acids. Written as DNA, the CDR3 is TGTGCCAGTAGCACTAGCGGAGCGAACACCGGGGAGCTGTTTTTT. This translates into CASSTSGANTGELFF.

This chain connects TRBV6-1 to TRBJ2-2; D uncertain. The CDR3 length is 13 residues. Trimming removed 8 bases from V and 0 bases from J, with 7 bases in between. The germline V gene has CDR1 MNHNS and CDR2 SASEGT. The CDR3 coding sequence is TGTGCCAGCCAGGAACCGAACACCGGGGAGCTGTTTTTT. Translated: CASQEPNTGELFF.

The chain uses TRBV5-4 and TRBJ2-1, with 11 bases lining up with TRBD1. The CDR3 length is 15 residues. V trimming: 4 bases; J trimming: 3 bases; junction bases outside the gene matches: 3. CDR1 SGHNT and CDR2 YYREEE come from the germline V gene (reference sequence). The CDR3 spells CASSRGQGVYNEQFF. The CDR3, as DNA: TGTGCCAGCAGCCGGGGACAGGGGGTCTACAATGAGCAGTTCTTC.

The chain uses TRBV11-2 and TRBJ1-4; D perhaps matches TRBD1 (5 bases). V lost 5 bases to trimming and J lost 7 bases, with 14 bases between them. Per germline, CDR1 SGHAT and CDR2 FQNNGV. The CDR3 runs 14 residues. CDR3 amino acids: CASSPQRGGEKLFF. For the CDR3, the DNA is TGTGCCAGCAGCCCGCAGAGGGGTGGTGAAAAACTGTTTTTT.

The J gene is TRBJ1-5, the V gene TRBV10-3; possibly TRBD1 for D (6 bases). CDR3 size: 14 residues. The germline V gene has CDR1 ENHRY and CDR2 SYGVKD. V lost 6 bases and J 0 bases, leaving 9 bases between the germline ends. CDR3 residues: CAISPTGSNQPQHF. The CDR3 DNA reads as TGTGCCATCAGCCCGACAGGTAGCAATCAGCCCCAGCATTTT.

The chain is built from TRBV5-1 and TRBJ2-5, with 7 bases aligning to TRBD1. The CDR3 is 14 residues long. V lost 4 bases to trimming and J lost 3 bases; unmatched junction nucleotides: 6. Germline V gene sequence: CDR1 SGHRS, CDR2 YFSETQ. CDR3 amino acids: CASSLGQTKETQYF. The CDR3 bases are TGCGCCAGCAGCCTGGGACAGACTAAAGAGACCCAGTACTTC.